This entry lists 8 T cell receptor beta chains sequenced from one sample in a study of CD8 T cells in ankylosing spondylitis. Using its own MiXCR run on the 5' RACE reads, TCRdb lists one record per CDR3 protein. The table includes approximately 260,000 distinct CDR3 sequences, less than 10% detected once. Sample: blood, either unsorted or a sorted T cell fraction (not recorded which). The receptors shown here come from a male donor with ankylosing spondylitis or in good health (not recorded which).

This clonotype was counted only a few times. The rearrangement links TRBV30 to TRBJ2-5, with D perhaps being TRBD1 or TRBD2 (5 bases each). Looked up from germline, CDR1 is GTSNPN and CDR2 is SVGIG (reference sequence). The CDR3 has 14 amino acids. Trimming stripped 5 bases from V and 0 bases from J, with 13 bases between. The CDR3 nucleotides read TGTGCCTGGGCTCCCCGGGGCTACCAAGAGACCCAGTACTTC. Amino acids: CAWAPRGYQETQYF.

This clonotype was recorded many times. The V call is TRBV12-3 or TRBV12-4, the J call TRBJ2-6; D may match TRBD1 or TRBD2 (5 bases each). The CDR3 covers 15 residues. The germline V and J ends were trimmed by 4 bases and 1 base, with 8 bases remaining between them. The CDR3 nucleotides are TGTGCCAGCAGTTCCGAGGGGTCTGGGGCCAACGTCCTGACTTTC. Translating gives CASSSEGSGANVLTF.

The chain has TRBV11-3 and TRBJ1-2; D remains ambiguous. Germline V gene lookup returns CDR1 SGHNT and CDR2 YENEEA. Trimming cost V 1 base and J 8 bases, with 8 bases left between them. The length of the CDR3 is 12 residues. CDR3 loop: CASSLGDGGYTF. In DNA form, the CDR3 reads TGTGCCAGCAGCTTAGGGGATGGGGGCTACACCTTC.

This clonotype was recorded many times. The DNA for the CDR3 is TGCAGTGCTAGAGAGTGGGGCTCCTATAATTCACCCCTCCACTTT. Translated: CSAREWGSYNSPLHF. The V and J genes are TRBV20-1 and TRBJ1-6; D gene unclear. Trimming took off 0 bases at V and 0 bases at J, with 6 bases between the two ends. CDR3 size: 15 residues. The germline V gene has CDR1 DFQATT and CDR2 SNEGSKA (reference sequence).

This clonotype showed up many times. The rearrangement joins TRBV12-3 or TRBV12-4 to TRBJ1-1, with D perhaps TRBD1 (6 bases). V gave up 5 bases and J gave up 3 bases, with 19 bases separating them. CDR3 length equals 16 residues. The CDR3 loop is CASSPYLQGGDTEAFF. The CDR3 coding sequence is TGTGCCAGCAGTCCCTACCTACAGGGTGGGGACACTGAAGCTTTCTTT.

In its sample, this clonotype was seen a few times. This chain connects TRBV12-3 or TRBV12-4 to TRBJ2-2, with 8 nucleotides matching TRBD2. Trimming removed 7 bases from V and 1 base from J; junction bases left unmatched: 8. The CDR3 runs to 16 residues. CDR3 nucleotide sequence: TGTGCCAGCATCCCAGGACTAGCCGTGAACACCGGGGAGCTGTTTTTT. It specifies CASIPGLAVNTGELFF.

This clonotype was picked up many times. The CDR3 spells CASSLDGPSEQFF. CDR3 DNA sequence: TGCGCCAGCAGCTTGGACGGCCCTAGTGAGCAGTTCTTC. The chain combines TRBV5-1 with TRBJ2-1, with D unresolved. V lost 0 bases to trimming and J lost 9 bases, with 10 bases between them. Germline values: CDR1 SGHRS, CDR2 YFSETQ. The CDR3 covers 13 residues.

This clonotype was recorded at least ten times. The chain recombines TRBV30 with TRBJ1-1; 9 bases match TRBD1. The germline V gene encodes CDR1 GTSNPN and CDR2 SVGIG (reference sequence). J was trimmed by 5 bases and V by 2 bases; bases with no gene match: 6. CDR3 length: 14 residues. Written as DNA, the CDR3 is TGTGCCTGGAGTACGGGACAGGGATATACTGAAGCTTTCTTT. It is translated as CAWSTGQGYTEAFF.